Below are 22 T cell receptor beta chains sequenced from a single sample in a study of shared clonotypes between healthy human individuals. Assay used: immunoSEQ multiplex PCR; TCRdb lists only in-frame clones, some missing. The repertoire has roughly 500,000 clones, approximately 95% of them found once; the top ten carry under 0.065%. The sequenced sample consisted of naive CD4+ T cells sorted from blood. Stated subset: CD45RA+ positively selected. The receptors come from a woman aged 25 to 45 in good health.

This chain connects TRBV7-2 to TRBJ2-7; 10 bases are shared with TRBD2. CDR3 length: 16 residues. V trimming: 3 bases; J trimming: 4 bases; junction bases outside the gene matches: 9. The germline V gene encodes CDR1 SGHTA and CDR2 FQGNSA. This CDR3 reads CASSFYLSSGSYEQYF. Written as DNA, the CDR3 is TGTGCCAGCAGCTTTTATCTTTCTAGCGGGAGTTACGAGCAGTACTTC.

The chain carries TRBV11-2 and TRBJ2-2, with D possibly matching TRBD2 (6 bases). Germline CDR1 and CDR2: SGHAT and FQNNGV. V lost 5 bases and J 5 bases, leaving 21 bases between the germline ends. This CDR3 has 17 residues. CDR3: CASSPALGRMRTGELFF. The CDR3 DNA reads as TGTGCCAGCAGCCCCGCCCTCGGGAGAATGAGGACCGGGGAGCTGTTTTTT.

The CDR3 nucleotides read TGTGCCTGGAGTGATTCTTTGAGCCTCCATTCACCCCTCCACTTT. Translating it yields CAWSDSLSLHSPLHF. This chain joins TRBV30 and TRBJ1-6; D is unclear. V was trimmed by 1 base and J by 8 bases, leaving 15 bases between them. CDR3 length: 15 residues. In germline, CDR1 is GTSNPN, CDR2 SVGIG (reference sequence).

This sequence joins TRBV13 and TRBJ2-7; 7 bases are a match to TRBD2. Germline V gene sequence: CDR1 PRHDT, CDR2 FYEKMQ (reference sequence). This CDR3 has 14 residues. The junction had 8 bases not matched to a gene; V was cut back by 7 bases and J by 2 bases. In DNA form, the CDR3 reads TGTGCCAGCACAAGAGCGGGACCCGCCTACGAGCAGTACTTC. Residues: CASTRAGPAYEQYF.

The rearrangement uses TRBV30 and TRBJ2-2; D unclear. The germline V gene has CDR1 GTSNPN and CDR2 SVGIG (reference sequence). CDR3 length equals 14 residues. The ends were cut back, 0 bases at V and 1 base at J, with 6 bases in the middle. As DNA, the CDR3 is TGTGCCTGGAGTGTAATCAGGAACACCGGGGAGCTGTTTTTT. It is translated as CAWSVIRNTGELFF.

CDR3 region: CASSYGQGDEQYF. For the CDR3, the DNA is TGTGCCAGCAGTTACGGACAGGGTGACGAGCAGTACTTC. V and J are TRBV6-6 and TRBJ2-7; TRBD1 agrees at 8 bases. Losses at the gene ends were 2 bases for V and 5 bases for J; bases not matched to a gene: 2. This CDR3 has 13 amino acids. Germline V gene sequence: CDR1 MNHNY, CDR2 SVGAGI (reference sequence).

The genes are TRBV5-4 and TRBJ1-2; the D gene is possibly TRBD1 (6 bases). Germline assignment: CDR1 SGHNT and CDR2 YYREEE (reference sequence). This CDR3 contains 14 residues. V lost 4 bases, J lost 3 bases, and 13 bases lay in between. The CDR3 DNA reads as TGTGCCAGCAGCGGGCCTCCAGGGGACTATGGCTACACCTTC. Translation: CASSGPPGDYGYTF.

This clone was detected once. The chain is built from TRBV5-1 and TRBJ1-1; no reliable D call. CDR1 SGHRS and CDR2 YFSETQ come from the germline V gene. V was shortened by 0 bases and J by 1 base, with 10 bases between the two germline ends. The CDR3 is 15 amino acids. The CDR3 region has the DNA TGCGCCAGCAGCTTGGTGGTGGGTCGGAACACTGAAGCTTTCTTT. Its translation is CASSLVVGRNTEAFF. The full variable domain, in which reference TRBV5-1 and TRBJ1-1 provide the parts outside the CDR3, is KAGVTQTPRYLIKTRGQQVTLSCSPISGHRSVSWYQQTPGQGLQFLFEYFSETQRNKGNFPGRFSGRQFSNSRSEMNVSTLELGDSALYLCASSLVVGRNTEAFFGQGTRLTVV.

The chain couples TRBV4-2 to TRBJ2-7; D is unclear. Looked up from germline, CDR1 is LGHNA and CDR2 is YNFKEQ. There are 14 residues in the CDR3. Trimming removed 5 bases from V and 2 bases from J, with 13 bases in between. The DNA for the CDR3 is TGTGCCAGCAGCATTAGACAAGGAACCTACGAGCAGTACTTC. This encodes CASSIRQGTYEQYF.

The genes are TRBV5-3 and TRBJ2-5; a possible D gene is TRBD2 (5 bases). TRBV5-3 is recorded as an ORF, its role being uncertain. CDR3 length: 18 residues. Deletions cut 2 bases from V and 2 bases from J, with 22 bases between. DNA of the CDR3: TGTGCCAGAAGCTTCGTCCCGGGGAAGCGGACCATTCAAGAGACCCAGTACTTC. This gives the protein CARSFVPGKRTIQETQYF.

This chain uses TRBV28 with TRBJ2-1; D may be TRBD2 (5 bases). The length of the CDR3 is 15 residues. The germline V and J ends were trimmed by 6 bases and 8 bases, with 20 bases remaining between them. In germline, CDR1 is MDHEN, CDR2 SYDVKM. CDR3 sequence reads: CASRGLYPRYDEQFF. CDR3 nucleotides: TGTGCCAGCAGAGGACTGTACCCCCGATACGATGAGCAGTTCTTC.

The rearrangement links TRBV6-6 to TRBJ1-2; 10 bases line up with TRBD1. CDR3 length equals 14 residues. With V trimmed by 7 bases and J by 4 bases, 6 bases remained unmatched. The V gene's germline CDR1 is MNHNY and CDR2 SVGAGI (reference sequence). The CDR3 sequence is CASNNWDRGYGYTF. The CDR3 coding sequence is TGTGCCAGCAACAACTGGGACAGGGGCTATGGCTACACCTTC.

This rearrangement joins TRBV29-1 to TRBJ1-1; D possibly corresponds to TRBD1 (5 bases). Trimming shortened V by 8 bases and J by 4 bases, and 23 bases separated the two germline ends. CDR1 and CDR2 from the germline V gene are SQVTM and ANQGSEA. The CDR3 is 15 amino acids. The CDR3 sequence is CSTTGAGGDRTEAFF. The CDR3 bases are TGCAGCACCACCGGCGCGGGGGGGGATCGCACTGAAGCTTTCTTT. Full variable domain (missing parts from reference TRBV29-1 and TRBJ1-1): SAVISQKPSRDICQRGTSLTIQCQVDSQVTMMFWYRQQPGQSLTLIATANQGSEATYESGFVIDKFPISRPNLTFSTLTVSNMSPEDSSIYLCSTTGAGGDRTEAFFGQGTRLTVV.

This clone showed up just once. V usage is TRBV19 and J usage is TRBJ1-5; 9 bases agree with TRBD1. J lost 7 bases, V lost 4 bases, and 11 bases had no gene match. The CDR3 length is 16 residues. CDR1 LNHDA and CDR2 SQIVND come from the germline V gene (reference sequence). The CDR3 bases are TGTGCCAGTAGTACCCCGGGACAGGGAGGAGGACAGCCCCAGCATTTT. It codes for CASSTPGQGGGQPQHF.

The rearrangement links TRBV10-3 to TRBJ1-2; a possible D gene is TRBD1 (6 bases). The germline V gene encodes CDR1 ENHRY and CDR2 SYGVKD. V shed 0 bases and J shed 9 bases, with 17 bases lying between them. This CDR3 spans 15 amino acids. The CDR3 sequence is CAISESAGEVASYTF. CDR3 nucleotides: TGTGCCATCAGTGAGTCGGCAGGGGAGGTTGCTAGCTACACCTTC.

The chain has TRBV20-1 and TRBJ2-7, with 7 bases matching TRBD2. Trimming took 7 bases from V and 5 from J; bases not matched to a gene: 5. Germline CDR1 and CDR2: DFQATT and SNEGSKA (reference sequence). The CDR3 consists of 11 residues. CDR3 nucleotide sequence: TGCAGTGAAGGACTAGTCAACGAGCAGTACTTC. Protein: CSEGLVNEQYF.

The chain joins TRBV7-8 to TRBJ2-5; 8 bases are a match to TRBD1. Unmatched junction bases numbered 7, after V lost 3 bases and J lost 4 bases. Germline assignment: CDR1 SGHVS and CDR2 FQNEAQ. The CDR3 is made up of 15 amino acids. The CDR3 spells CASSFRGHSRETQYF. CDR3 nucleotide sequence: TGTGCCAGCAGCTTCAGGGGGCATTCGCGAGAGACCCAGTACTTC.

The chain has TRBV4-2 and TRBJ1-3; tentatively, D is TRBD1 (5 bases). V lost 2 bases, J lost 2 bases, and 7 bases lay in between. The CDR3 totals 14 residues. The germline gives CDR1 LGHNA, CDR2 YNFKEQ. CDR3 coding DNA: TGTGCCAGCAGCCAACAGGGTACTGGAAACACCATATATTTT. It encodes CASSQQGTGNTIYF.

This clone has a single count. This chain joins TRBV11-2 and TRBJ2-7; D ambiguous. V lost 5 bases to trimming and J lost 2 bases, with 16 bases between them. The CDR3 extends over 15 amino acids. CDR1 SGHAT and CDR2 FQNNGV come from the germline V gene. CDR3 in amino acids: CASSPRGSDPYEQYF. The CDR3 DNA reads as TGTGCCAGCAGCCCCCGAGGTTCTGACCCCTACGAGCAGTACTTC.

The V and J genes are TRBV28 and TRBJ1-4, with TRBD1 matching 9 bases. Germline CDR1 reads MDHEN; CDR2 reads SYDVKM. The CDR3 is made up of 17 amino acids. Trimming took 6 bases from V and 10 from J; bases not matched to a gene: 18. CDR3: CASRTGTGLTMVGKLFF. CDR3 DNA sequence: TGTGCCAGCAGAACCGGGACAGGGCTGACCATGGTCGGAAAACTGTTTTTT.

The chain combines TRBV28 with TRBJ2-1, with a possible D match to TRBD1 (5 bases). Looked up from germline, CDR1 is MDHEN and CDR2 is SYDVKM. Between the trimmed V and J ends, which lost 4 bases and 7 bases, there was a span of 8 bases. The CDR3 extends over 12 amino acids. In nucleotides, the CDR3 is TGTGCCAGCAGTTGGGGCGCGAATGAGCAGTTCTTC. Translated: CASSWGANEQFF.

The chain has TRBV6-1 and TRBJ1-5, with 7 positions matching TRBD1. The CDR3 is 13 residues long. Germline-derived CDR1 and CDR2 are MNHNS and SASEGT. With V trimmed by 7 bases and J by 5 bases, 5 bases remained unmatched. For the CDR3, the DNA is TGTGCCAGCAATTACAGGGGAGATCAGCCCCAGCATTTT. Its protein product is CASNYRGDQPQHF.